This TCR beta chain originates from a study of T-cell memory formation after mild COVID-19. At the level of the study: TCR clusters were largely donor specific. General observations from the study: Whereas later expanders leaned CD4+, clones contracting day 15 to 85 showed a balanced CD4/CD8 makeup.

In regard to this clonotype: No antigen is known for it.

The V gene end was trimmed by 10 bases and the J gene end by 4 bases; junction bases not matched to a gene: 13. This CDR3 is 16 amino acids long. The V gene's germline CDR1 is MDHEN and CDR2 SYDVKM. TCRdb fed the 5' RACE reads into MiXCR, producing one record per CDR3 protein. This table holds roughly 280,000 distinct CDR3 sequences, 7% to 10% found once. The sequence derives from a man aged 18 to 29 who had mild COVID-19 (a few samples of this study predate the infection). Cell type and time point are not known. V gene TRBV28 combines with J gene TRBJ1-1, with 12 positions matching TRBD1. Specimen: PBMCs or a T cell subset sorted from them (not recorded which). CDR3 loop: CAIQKTGQGAATEAFF. The CDR3 DNA reads TGTGCCATCCAAAAAACGGGACAGGGGGCTGCCACTGAAGCTTTCTTT.